Reported below is one TCR beta chain. The data are from a study of shared clonotypes between healthy human individuals. Generated by immunoSEQ multiplex PCR, the TCRdb table keeps only in-frame clones and is missing some. The sample shows some 500,000 clones, around 80% of them seen only once. Germline V gene sequence: CDR1 LGHNA, CDR2 YNFKEQ. The CDR3 is 16 residues long. Unmatched junction bases numbered 8, after V lost 6 bases and J lost 1 base. Sequenced material: PBMCs. The rearrangement joins TRBV4-2 to TRBJ2-7; the match to TRBD1 covers 11 bases. This receptor was obtained from a woman aged 40-49 years in good health. Some clones in this sample may be carry-over from other donors' samples. Written as DNA, the CDR3 is TGTGCCAGCAGTAAGGACAGGGGGCTGAGATCCTACGAGCAGTACTTC. Its protein is CASSKDRGLRSYEQYF.